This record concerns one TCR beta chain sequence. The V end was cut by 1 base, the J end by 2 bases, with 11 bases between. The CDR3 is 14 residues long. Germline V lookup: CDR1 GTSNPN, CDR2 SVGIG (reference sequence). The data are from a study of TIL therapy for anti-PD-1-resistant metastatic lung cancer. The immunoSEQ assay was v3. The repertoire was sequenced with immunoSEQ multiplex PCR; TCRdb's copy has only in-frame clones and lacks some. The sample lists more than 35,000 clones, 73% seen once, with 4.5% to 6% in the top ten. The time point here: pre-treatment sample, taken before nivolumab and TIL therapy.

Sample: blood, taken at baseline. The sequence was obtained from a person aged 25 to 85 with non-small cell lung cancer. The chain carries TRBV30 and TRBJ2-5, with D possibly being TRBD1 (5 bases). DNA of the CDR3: TGTGCCTGGAGTGACAGACAGTTTCAAGAGACCCAGTACTTC. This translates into CAWSDRQFQETQYF.